This T cell receptor (beta chain) was identified during a study of blood T cell repertoires in COVID-19. Profiling relied on immunoSEQ multiplex PCR, and the TCRdb table lists in-frame clones only, not all of them. This table has over 80,000 clones, 70% to 90% appearing once. In this sample, this clone turned up once. With 1 base removed from V and 0 bases from J, the gap between germline ends came to 9 bases. Germline-derived CDR1 and CDR2 are SGHVS and FQNEAQ. The CDR3 has 16 residues. The rearrangement links TRBV7-8 to TRBJ2-2, with D maybe TRBD2 (5 bases). The TCR was taken from a woman of 80 years or more with acute or convalescent COVID-19. The sequencing sample was made of peripheral blood. The CDR3 DNA reads TGTGCCAGCAGCTTAGAAACGGGATCGAACACCGGGGAGCTGTTTTTT. It specifies CASSLETGSNTGELFF.